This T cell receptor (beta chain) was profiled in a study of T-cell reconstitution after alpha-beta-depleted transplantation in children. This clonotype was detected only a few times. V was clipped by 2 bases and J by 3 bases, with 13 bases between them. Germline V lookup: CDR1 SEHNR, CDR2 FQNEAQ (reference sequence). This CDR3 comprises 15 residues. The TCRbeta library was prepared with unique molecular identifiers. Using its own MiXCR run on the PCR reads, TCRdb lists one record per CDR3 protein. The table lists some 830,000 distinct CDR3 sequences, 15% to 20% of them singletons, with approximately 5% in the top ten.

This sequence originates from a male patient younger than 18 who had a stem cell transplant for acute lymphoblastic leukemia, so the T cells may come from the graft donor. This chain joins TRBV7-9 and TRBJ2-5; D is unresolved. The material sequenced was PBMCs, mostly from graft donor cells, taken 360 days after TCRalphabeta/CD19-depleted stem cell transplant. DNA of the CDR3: TGTGCCAGCAGCTTAAATCGGATCGGAAAAGAGACCCAGTACTTC. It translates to CASSLNRIGKETQYF.